Presented here are 8 T cell receptor beta chains from one specimen sequenced in a study of CD8 T cells in Susac syndrome. Roughly 0.5 to 1 ug RNA was reverse transcribed with random hexamers. From the immunoSEQ multiplex PCR reads, TCRdb called clonotypes with MiXCR, one entry per CDR3 protein. The sample records around 150,000 distinct CDR3 sequences, 95% being singletons. Sequencing was done on a sample of CD8+ T cells from PBMCs. The source is a human donor with Susac syndrome.

The J gene is TRBJ1-2, the V gene TRBV9, with TRBD1 as a possible D gene (5 bases). Trimming pared 3 bases from V and 8 bases from J, leaving 11 bases between. Germline CDR1 SGDLS, CDR2 YYNGEE. The CDR3 totals 12 residues. The CDR3 sequence: CASSAGAGGYTF. The CDR3 region has the DNA TGTGCCAGCAGCGCCGGAGCAGGGGGCTACACCTTC.

The gene calls are TRBV27 and TRBJ2-7; maybe TRBD2 (5 bases). Germline V lookup: CDR1 MNHEY, CDR2 SMNVEV (reference sequence). V was shortened by 1 base and J by 2 bases, with 12 bases between the two germline ends. This CDR3 spans 15 amino acids. For the CDR3, the DNA is TGTGCCAGCAGTTTATATGGCGGGTCTACCTACGAGCAGTACTTC. Translating it yields CASSLYGGSTYEQYF.

The chain joins TRBV29-1 to TRBJ1-2; 9 bases line up with TRBD1. In germline, CDR1 is SQVTM, CDR2 ANQGSEA. The CDR3 spans 13 residues. J lost 12 bases, V lost 3 bases, and 11 bases had no gene match. The CDR3 nucleotides read TGCAGCGTTGATGGACAGGGGATGGGGGGTCACACCTTC. It codes for CSVDGQGMGGHTF.

The V call is TRBV9, the J call TRBJ1-2; D call uncertain. The CDR3 is made up of 16 amino acids. The germline gives CDR1 SGDLS, CDR2 YYNGEE. V lost 3 bases and J lost 4, with 19 bases in between. The CDR3 region has the DNA TGTGCCAGCAGCGAGATAGACCGACCGCTAGTCTATGGCTACACCTTC. Its translation is CASSEIDRPLVYGYTF.

This clonotype was observed once. The chain links TRBV7-9 to TRBJ2-3; TRBD2 aligns across 9 bases. Germline-derived CDR1 and CDR2 are SEHNR and FQNEAQ (reference sequence). This CDR3 region has 16 residues. With 5 bases clipped from V and 1 base from J, the junction kept 7 bases outside the gene matches. DNA for the CDR3: TGTGCCAGCAGCCTGACTAGCGGAGCGGGCACAGATACGCAGTATTTT. Translation: CASSLTSGAGTDTQYF.

V is TRBV6-1 and J is TRBJ1-4; 7 bases fit TRBD1. The CDR3 totals 12 residues. CDR1 is MNHNS and CDR2 is SASEGT in the germline V gene. V lost 5 bases to trimming and J lost 14 bases; unmatched junction nucleotides: 8. CDR3: CASSRTGGELFF. The CDR3 DNA reads as TGTGCCAGCAGTCGGACAGGCGGTGAGCTGTTTTTT.

This chain connects TRBV29-1 to TRBJ1-2; 7 nucleotides line up with TRBD1. Germline V gene sequence: CDR1 SQVTM, CDR2 ANQGSEA. The CDR3 is 11 residues long. The ends lost 6 bases at V and 8 bases at J; junction bases unmatched: 6. The CDR3 sequence: CSVPLGGGYTF. CDR3 DNA: TGCAGCGTGCCGCTAGGGGGCGGCTACACCTTC.

The chain links TRBV12-3 or TRBV12-4 to TRBJ2-1; D not resolved. The CDR3 contains 13 residues. V lost 3 bases, J lost 7 bases, and 10 bases lay in between. CDR3 nucleotide sequence: TGTGCCAGCAGTTTTGTGTTAGGGAATGAGCAGTTCTTC. Protein: CASSFVLGNEQFF.